This TCR beta chain appears in the sequencing data of a study of T cell repertoires in ileal Crohn's disease. General study findings and limits: Active smokers at surgery had more clonal expansions than non-smokers. Sorted CD8 T cells held more high-frequency clones than CD4.

As to this clone: The antigen remains unidentified.

As to time point: neoterminal ileum biopsy at postoperative endoscopy, about 6 months after surgery. Patients were adults with ileal or ileocolonic Crohn's disease needing resection. The CDR3 sequence is 16 residues long. The germline V gene has CDR1 SGDLS and CDR2 YYNGEE. With 5 bases clipped from V and 1 base from J, the junction kept 6 bases outside the gene matches. Using immunoSEQ multiplex PCR, the repertoire was profiled, and TCRdb retains in-frame clones only, with some absent. The sample lists 55,000 to 65,000 clones; around 90% were seen once. The specimen sequenced was ileal tissue. The clonotype comes from an adult with Crohn's disease. The V gene is TRBV9, the J gene TRBJ2-2, with 9 bases matching TRBD2. The CDR3 sequence is CASSNLAGRNTGELFF. CDR3 bases: TGTGCCAGCAGTAATCTAGCGGGAAGGAACACCGGGGAGCTGTTTTTT.